Each of the 24 T cell receptor beta chains below was sequenced from the same sample in a study of PD-L1 blockade in urothelial cancer (dated by TCRdb to 2016 to 2017). The sample's time point label, decoded: pretreatment peripheral blood. Library generation was performed with the immunoSEQ multiplex PCR assay. TCRdb holds this immuneACCESS table with in-frame rearrangements only. Some clones are missing; in checked studies, unresolved V genes explain under half, and the rest has no known cause. This sample has tens of thousands of clones in its table, and less than 85% of those were observed once. In total, the top ten clones hold under 11% of the sample. The sample consisted of PBMCs, taken around atezolizumab (anti-PD-L1) treatment. The receptors here all came from a man in his 70s with urothelial cancer.

V is TRBV28 and J is TRBJ1-1; D not certain. This CDR3 contains 12 residues. V was trimmed by 4 bases and J by 11 bases, leaving 14 bases between them. Germline-derived CDR1 and CDR2 are MDHEN and SYDVKM. The CDR3 bases are TGTGCCAGCAGTTCGTCGCCCCTGGGCGCTTTCTTT. Protein: CASSSSPLGAFF.

The chain employs TRBV1 and TRBJ1-3; the D segment call TRBD1 is taken from the table without a DNA check. TRBV1 is classified as a pseudogene. The CDR3 sequence is 21 residues long. The DNA for the CDR3 is TGCACCAGCAGCCAAGTGGGCCGGGACAGGGCCTCCCAGGTCTCTGGAAACACCATATATTTT. Its translation: CTSSQVGRDRASQVSGNTIYF.

The chain links TRBV29-1 to TRBJ2-7; TRBD1 matches at 7 bases. Germline CDR1 is SQVTM and CDR2 is ANQGSEA. The CDR3 has 13 amino acids. V dropped 5 bases and J dropped 5; count of bases not matched to a gene: 9. In nucleotides, the CDR3 is TGCAGCGTTTTGACAGGGATGTCGGACGAGCAGTACTTC. Protein: CSVLTGMSDEQYF.

This clone has just one count. The chain employs TRBV6-5 and TRBJ2-5, with a weak D call TRBD1 (5 bases). V was shortened by 6 bases and J by 11 bases, with 19 bases between the two germline ends. The CDR3 consists of 13 residues. Germline V gene data show CDR1 as MNHEY and CDR2 as SVGAGI. CDR3 in amino acids: CASRGEAGSKQYF. In nucleotides, the CDR3 is TGTGCCAGCAGAGGCGAGGCAGGGTCAAAGCAGTACTTC.

The rearrangement uses TRBV28 and TRBJ2-2, with TRBD2 identical over 8 bases. V trimming: 10 bases; J trimming: 1 base; junction bases outside the gene matches: 2. Germline V lookup: CDR1 MDHEN, CDR2 SYDVKM. CDR3 length: 13 amino acids. CDR3 coding DNA: TGTGCCACCCTAGCGGGGAACACCGGGGAGCTGTTTTTT. This sequence encodes CATLAGNTGELFF.

The V call is TRBV19, the J call TRBJ1-2; D is undetermined. Trimming took off 3 bases at V and 0 bases at J, with 11 bases between the two ends. The germline V gene encodes CDR1 LNHDA and CDR2 SQIVND (reference sequence). The CDR3 sequence is 15 residues long. CDR3 sequence: CASSIGRAPNYGYTF. As DNA, the CDR3 is TGTGCCAGTAGTATTGGGCGGGCCCCTAACTATGGCTACACCTTC.

J is TRBJ1-3 and V is TRBV5-6; D not certain. The V gene lost 2 bases and the J gene lost 0 bases, with 6 bases spanning the gap. CDR1 and CDR2 (germline): SGHDT, YYEEEE. The CDR3 is made up of 14 amino acids. Here the CDR3 DNA reads TGTGCCAGCAGCTTAGATAGCTCTGGAAACACCATATATTTT. It codes for CASSLDSSGNTIYF.

This clone was found once. The V call is TRBV7-3, the J call TRBJ2-2; D is perhaps TRBD2 (5 bases). The CDR3 is 15 residues long. Germline V gene lookup returns CDR1 SGHTA and CDR2 FQGTGA. Trimming shortened V by 8 bases and J by 1 base, and 14 bases separated the two germline ends. Here the CDR3 DNA reads TGTGCCAGCGGCCCCTCCAGCGGGAACACCGGGGAGCTGTTTTTT. It yields the protein CASGPSSGNTGELFF.

The chain carries TRBV11-3 and TRBJ2-1, with 7 bases lining up with TRBD1. The CDR3 has 18 amino acids. The germline V gene encodes CDR1 SGHNT and CDR2 YENEEA. With 4 bases clipped from V and 1 base from J, the junction kept 13 bases outside the gene matches. In DNA, the CDR3 is TGTGCCAGCAGCTCCCGGACAGGCCGATTCGCGTCCTACAATGAGCAGTTCTTC. This translates into CASSSRTGRFASYNEQFF.

The chain uses TRBV19 and TRBJ2-1, with 9 bases identical to TRBD1. After removal of 10 bases from V and 2 bases from J, the junction contained 9 bases not matched to a gene. Germline lookup yields CDR1 LNHDA and CDR2 SQIVND (reference sequence). The CDR3 consists of 15 residues. The CDR3 DNA reads TGTGCCACTACCAGGACAGGGGAACCCTACAATGAGCAGTTCTTC. It specifies CATTRTGEPYNEQFF.

Here the CDR3 reads CASHRDRQPQHF. CDR3 coding DNA: TGTGCCAGCCACAGGGACCGGCAGCCCCAGCATTTT. V gene TRBV6-4 combines with J gene TRBJ1-5; D is perhaps TRBD1 (6 bases). Germline assignment: CDR1 MRHNA and CDR2 SNTAGT. V lost 8 bases, J lost 7 bases, and 12 bases lay in between. The CDR3 spans 12 residues.

This clone was seen a few times. V usage is TRBV4-1 and J usage is TRBJ1-1; D gene ambiguous. CDR1 is MGHRA and CDR2 is YSYEKL in the germline V gene. Trimming cost V 4 bases and J 10 bases, with 19 bases left between them. The CDR3 is 14 residues long. DNA of the CDR3: TGCGCCAGCAGCCCCCCGGCGGGCAACGACGGAGCTTTCTTT. Translation: CASSPPAGNDGAFF.

This chain joins TRBV6-1 and TRBJ2-7; 7 bases line up with TRBD1. The CDR3 loop spans 13 amino acids. Germline V gene sequence: CDR1 MNHNS, CDR2 SASEGT. Germline trimming cut 4 bases from V and 3 bases from J; bases unmatched to any gene: 3. Here the CDR3 reads CASSGGQHYEQYF. In nucleotides, the CDR3 is TGTGCCAGCAGTGGGGGACAGCACTACGAGCAGTACTTC.

This clone has a single count. V usage is TRBV5-1 and J usage is TRBJ2-2, with a possible D match to TRBD1 (6 bases). The CDR3 runs 14 residues. Per germline, CDR1 SGHRS and CDR2 YFSETQ. The V end was cut by 2 bases, the J end by 7 bases, with 12 bases between. CDR3 sequence (DNA): TGCGCCAGCAGCTTTACAGGGTTGGACGGGGAGCTGTTTTTT. It encodes CASSFTGLDGELFF.

The count of this clone is one. The chain uses TRBV28 and TRBJ2-6, with D possibly being TRBD2 (5 bases). In germline, CDR1 is MDHEN, CDR2 SYDVKM. The CDR3 spans 16 residues. Trimming took off 3 bases at V and 0 bases at J, with 9 bases between the two ends. The CDR3 DNA reads TGTGCCAGCAGTTTGATAGGGAGCTCTGGGGCCAACGTCCTGACTTTC. Translating it yields CASSLIGSSGANVLTF.

The chain is built from TRBV10-2 and TRBJ1-4; 10 bases align to TRBD1. The CDR3 contains 14 residues. With 8 bases clipped from V and 2 bases from J, the junction kept 2 bases outside the gene matches. Germline assignment: CDR1 WSHSY and CDR2 SAAADI. The chain's CDR3 is CASGQGDTNEKLFF. CDR3 nucleotide sequence: TGCGCCAGCGGACAGGGGGATACTAATGAAAAACTGTTTTTT.

This chain uses TRBV9 with TRBJ2-2, with 8 bases identical to TRBD1. Germline CDR1 SGDLS, CDR2 YYNGEE. The CDR3 consists of 18 residues. V shed 3 bases, J shed 1 base, and the junction held 11 bases outside the gene matches. CDR3 region: CASSASKRQGRNTGELFF. The CDR3 region has the DNA TGTGCCAGCAGCGCCTCTAAACGACAGGGGAGGAACACCGGGGAGCTGTTTTTT. The whole variable domain, filled in from reference TRBV9 and TRBJ2-2, reads DSGVTQTPKHLITATGQRVTLRCSPRSGDLSVYWYQQSLDQGLQFLIQYYNGEERAKGNILERFSAQQFPDLHSELNLSSLELGDSALYFCASSASKRQGRNTGELFFGEGSRLTVL.

The genes are TRBV6-5 and TRBJ1-5, with 7 nucleotides matching TRBD1. V gave up 6 bases and J gave up 1 base; unmatched junction bases: 6. Germline V gene sequence: CDR1 MNHEY, CDR2 SVGAGI. The length of the CDR3 is 15 residues. The CDR3 DNA is TGTGCCAGCAGACAATTGACAGGGAGCAATCAGCCCCAGCATTTT. Its protein is CASRQLTGSNQPQHF.

This clone came up a few times. The chain links TRBV18 to TRBJ2-3, with D possibly matching TRBD2 (6 bases). The CDR3 loop spans 15 amino acids. Germline-derived CDR1 and CDR2 are KGHSH and LQKENI. Trimming removed 3 bases from V and 1 base from J, with 11 bases in between. CDR3 loop: CASSPREGGTDTQYF. The CDR3 nucleotides are TGTGCCAGCTCACCGCGGGAAGGGGGCACAGATACGCAGTATTTT.

J is TRBJ2-7 and V is TRBV10-2; possibly TRBD2 for D (6 bases). Trimming pared 8 bases from V and 4 bases from J, leaving 24 bases between. Per the germline V gene, CDR1 is WSHSY and CDR2 is SAAADI. The CDR3 extends over 16 amino acids. Here the CDR3 DNA reads TGCGCCAGCCTCCCCGTCCGGGATGAGGAGGGTTACGAGCAGTACTTC. Protein: CASLPVRDEEGYEQYF.

This rearrangement joins TRBV30 to TRBJ1-4, with unresolved D. Between the trimmed V and J ends, which lost 7 bases and 6 bases, there was a span of 21 bases. This CDR3 has 15 residues. In germline, CDR1 is GTSNPN, CDR2 SVGIG (reference sequence). DNA for the CDR3: TGTGCCTCCTCGGTCGGAGGGCGGGGTGATGAAAAACTGTTTTTT. Its translation is CASSVGGRGDEKLFF.

This clone appeared once. The rearrangement joins TRBV19 to TRBJ2-7; TRBD1 agrees at 10 bases. The CDR3 has 17 residues. The trim removed 2 bases at V and 3 bases at J, leaving 10 bases unmatched. Germline V lookup: CDR1 LNHDA, CDR2 SQIVND (reference sequence). The CDR3: CASSIRGTGQGIYEQYF. CDR3 nucleotide sequence: TGTGCCAGTAGTATAAGAGGAACGGGACAGGGGATCTACGAGCAGTACTTC. Supplemented by reference TRBV19 and TRBJ2-7, the full variable domain reads DGGITQSPKYLFRKEGQNVTLSCEQNLNHDAMYWYRQDPGQGLRLIYYSQIVNDFQKGDIAEGYSVSREKKESFPLTVTSAQKNPTAFYLCASSIRGTGQGIYEQYFGPGTRLTVT.

The J gene is TRBJ1-1, the V gene TRBV10-3, with TRBD1 matching over 7 bases. With 5 bases clipped from V and 1 base from J, the junction kept 7 bases outside the gene matches. Germline lookup yields CDR1 ENHRY and CDR2 SYGVKD. The length of the CDR3 is 15 residues. The CDR3 sequence is CAISSSQGENTEAFF. In nucleotides, the CDR3 is TGTGCCATCAGTAGCTCCCAGGGGGAGAACACTGAAGCTTTCTTT.

This chain uses TRBV7-9 with TRBJ1-3; 8 nucleotides agree with TRBD1. V was pared by 5 bases and J by 1 base, with 13 bases of the junction left unmatched. CDR1 is SEHNR and CDR2 is FQNEAQ in the germline V gene (reference sequence). The CDR3 consists of 18 residues. DNA for the CDR3: TGTGCCAGCAGCCCAATATTCGACAGGGGAATATCTGGAAACACCATATATTTT. Protein sequence: CASSPIFDRGISGNTIYF.